This TCR beta chain was profiled in a study of shared clonotypes between healthy human individuals. Data came from immunoSEQ multiplex PCR; TCRdb stores just in-frame clones and leaves some out. The table has more than 2,000,000 clones, about 92% seen once. It was into CD45RA+ naive and CD45RA-negative memory subsets that the CD4+ cells were split. This CDR3 is 15 amino acids long. CDR1 and CDR2 from the germline V gene are SGHDN and FVKESK. Trimming took 4 bases from V and 4 from J; bases not matched to a gene: 5. This TCR came from a man younger than 30 in good health. The J gene is TRBJ1-2, the V gene TRBV14, with 11 bases fitting TRBD1. Input material: naive CD4+ T cells sorted from blood. Subset reported: CD45RA+ positively selected. CDR3 nucleotide sequence: TGTGCCAGCAGCCGGACAGGGGGCGAGGGCTATGGCTACACCTTC. Protein sequence: CASSRTGGEGYGYTF. The whole variable domain, filled in from reference TRBV14 and TRBJ1-2, reads EAGVTQFPSHSVIEKGQTVTLRCDPISGHDNLYWYRRVMGKEIKFLLHFVKESKQDESGMPNNRFLAERTGGTYSTLKVQPAELEDSGVYFCASSRTGGEGYGYTFGSGTRLTVV.